These 27 T cell receptor beta chains originate from one sample sequenced in a study of PD-1 blockade in mismatch repair-deficient tumors. Libraries were prepared by immunoSEQ multiplex PCR; TCRdb keeps only in-frame clonotypes and omits some of them. The sample shows 77,000 or so clones, approximately 80% of them seen only once. Sequenced material: peripheral blood, taken 44 weeks after starting pembrolizumab. The receptor source for this set is an adult with mismatch repair-deficient cancer.

This chain connects TRBV6-6 to TRBJ2-1; TRBD2 matches 11 bases. From germline, CDR1 is MNHNY and CDR2 SVGAGI (reference sequence). The ends lost 4 bases at V and 2 bases at J; junction bases unmatched: 4. This CDR3 has 16 residues. The CDR3 loop reads CASSFRLAGPYNEQFF. CDR3 nucleotide sequence: TGTGCCAGCAGTTTCCGACTAGCGGGGCCCTACAATGAGCAGTTCTTC.

A note on this clone: Other DNA variants within this sample encode the same CDR3. This rearrangement joins TRBV4-3 to TRBJ1-5, with D uncertain. The CDR3 contains 13 residues. The germline V gene encodes CDR1 LGHNA and CDR2 YSLEER. V was cut by 1 base and J by 4 bases, with 5 bases left in between. CDR3 DNA sequence: TGCGCCAGCAGCCAAGGGGCTAATCAGCCCCAGCATTTT. Its translation is CASSQGANQPQHF.

CDR3 nucleotide sequence: TGTGCCATCAGCGGAGTCAAGGCCACAGATACGCAGTATTTT. This gives the protein CAISGVKATDTQYF. This chain joins TRBV10-3 and TRBJ2-3; D gene ambiguous. Germline-derived CDR1 and CDR2 are ENHRY and SYGVKD. V was shortened by 6 bases and J by 2 bases, with 12 bases between the two germline ends. The CDR3 contains 14 residues.

V gene TRBV9 combines with J gene TRBJ2-5; D may be TRBD2 (7 bases). V was shortened by 3 bases and J by 2 bases, with 14 bases between the two germline ends. The CDR3 runs 15 residues. CDR1 is SGDLS, CDR2 YYNGEE, per germline. CDR3: CASSGRGGIQETQYF. In nucleotides, the CDR3 is TGTGCCAGCAGCGGCAGGGGAGGGATACAAGAGACCCAGTACTTC. The full variable domain, completed using reference TRBV9 and TRBJ2-5, is DSGVTQTPKHLITATGQRVTLRCSPRSGDLSVYWYQQSLDQGLQFLIQYYNGEERAKGNILERFSAQQFPDLHSELNLSSLELGDSALYFCASSGRGGIQETQYFGPGTRLLVL.

This clone was recorded a few times. The same CDR3 is also encoded by other DNA sequences in this sample. The CDR3 reads CASSLSGENQPQHF. CDR3 nucleotides: TGTGCCAGCAGCTTATCAGGGGAAAATCAGCCCCAGCATTTT. This chain uses TRBV7-8 with TRBJ1-5; D may be TRBD1 (6 bases). The germline V gene has CDR1 SGHVS and CDR2 FQNEAQ. The length of the CDR3 is 14 residues. V lost 2 bases to trimming and J lost 4 bases, with 9 bases between them.

This rearrangement joins TRBV27 to TRBJ2-3; no clear D. This CDR3 comprises 12 residues. In germline, CDR1 is MNHEY, CDR2 SMNVEV (reference sequence). V lost 5 bases and J lost 1, with 4 bases in between. CDR3 bases: TGTGCCAGCAGTGCCCGCACAGATACGCAGTATTTT. Protein product: CASSARTDTQYF.

The chain recombines TRBV30 with TRBJ2-5, with D hard to call. Looked up from germline, CDR1 is GTSNPN and CDR2 is SVGIG (reference sequence). The V end lost 8 bases, the J end lost 1 base, and 11 bases lay between the germline ends. The CDR3 totals 12 residues. The DNA of the CDR3 is TGTGCCGGGTCAGCGCTCCAAGAGACCCAGTACTTC. Encoded protein: CAGSALQETQYF.

This sequence joins TRBV11-2 and TRBJ2-1; 8 bases line up with TRBD2. Per germline, CDR1 SGHAT and CDR2 FQNNGV. Trimming removed 5 bases from V and 5 bases from J; junction bases left unmatched: 11. The CDR3 sequence is 16 residues long. CDR3 amino acids: CASSRLSGMINNEQFF. CDR3 DNA: TGTGCCAGCAGCCGTCTTAGCGGGATGATCAACAATGAGCAGTTCTTC.

The table lists this clone with a few counts. The chain links TRBV30 to TRBJ2-5; TRBD2 matches at 8 bases. CDR3 length: 15 amino acids. Germline CDR1 reads GTSNPN; CDR2 reads SVGIG (reference sequence). Trimming at V came to 2 bases and at J to 2 bases, leaving 7 bases not matched to a gene. In DNA, the CDR3 is TGTGCCTGGAGTAGTCCTAGCGGGTTACAAGAGACCCAGTACTTC. This translates into CAWSSPSGLQETQYF.

The DNA for the CDR3 is TGCGCCAGCAGCCAAGATCTAGGGGGGTACAATGAGCAGTTCTTC. This sequence encodes CASSQDLGGYNEQFF. The chain recombines TRBV4-3 with TRBJ2-1; D might be TRBD1 or TRBD2, each matching 6 bases. V gave up 0 bases and J gave up 4 bases, with 10 bases separating them. The length of the CDR3 is 15 residues. CDR1 and CDR2 (germline): LGHNA, YSLEER.

This chain links TRBV10-2 with TRBJ2-1; D is uncertain. CDR1 is WSHSY and CDR2 is SAAADI in the germline V gene. V was cut by 6 bases and J by 0 bases, with 12 bases left in between. The CDR3 is made up of 15 amino acids. The CDR3 DNA reads as TGCGCCAGCAGCCGGACGCAGAGCTCCTACAATGAGCAGTTCTTC. Translating it yields CASSRTQSSYNEQFF.

V usage is TRBV5-4 and J usage is TRBJ1-1, with 8 bases identical to TRBD1. The CDR3 sequence is 16 residues long. Looked up from germline, CDR1 is SGHNT and CDR2 is YYREEE (reference sequence). Trimming took 3 bases from V and 3 from J; bases not matched to a gene: 10. The CDR3 sequence: CASSSETGVWDTEAFF. The CDR3 bases are TGTGCCAGCAGCTCGGAGACAGGGGTGTGGGACACTGAAGCTTTCTTT.

V usage is TRBV7-9 and J usage is TRBJ2-5, with D perhaps TRBD1 or TRBD2 (5 bases each). This CDR3 has 15 residues. V lost 5 bases and J 5 bases, leaving 18 bases between the germline ends. Germline lookup yields CDR1 SEHNR and CDR2 FQNEAQ (reference sequence). CDR3 loop: CASSRGHNPGETQYF. The CDR3 bases are TGTGCCAGCAGCCGAGGACACAACCCGGGGGAGACCCAGTACTTC.

This clone was detected once. The chain recombines TRBV29-1 with TRBJ2-1; no firm D call. The CDR3 consists of 13 residues. Germline V CDR1 and CDR2: SQVTM, ANQGSEA. Trimming left V 7 bases short and J 0 bases short, with 10 bases between. CDR3 amino acids: CSARPSSYNEQFF. The CDR3 nucleotides read TGCAGCGCCCGACCAAGCTCCTACAATGAGCAGTTCTTC.

This sequence joins TRBV5-1 and TRBJ2-5; the D gene is possibly TRBD2 (5 bases). The V gene's germline CDR1 is SGHRS and CDR2 YFSETQ. With 4 bases removed from V and 2 bases from J, the gap between germline ends came to 15 bases. The CDR3 sequence is 15 residues long. The CDR3 is CASSRETSTQETQYF. In DNA form, the CDR3 reads TGCGCCAGCAGCCGGGAAACGAGTACTCAAGAGACCCAGTACTTC.

CDR3 region: CASSPTQAENTGELFF. In DNA, the CDR3 is TGTGCCAGCAGCCCGACTCAGGCCGAGAACACCGGGGAGCTGTTTTTT. V is TRBV6-4 and J is TRBJ2-2; no definite D call. The CDR3 sequence is 16 residues long. Germline V gene lookup returns CDR1 MRHNA and CDR2 SNTAGT. V gave up 6 bases and J gave up 1 base, with 15 bases separating them.

V gene TRBV4-2 combines with J gene TRBJ1-2, with 9 positions matching TRBD1. J gave up 1 base and V 4 bases, and 4 bases lay outside the gene matches. Germline CDR1 reads LGHNA; CDR2 reads YNFKEQ. This CDR3 has 15 residues. The CDR3 nucleotides read TGTGCCAGCAGCCCCGGGGACAGGGTTAACTATGGCTACACCTTC. Amino acids: CASSPGDRVNYGYTF.

V is TRBV7-2 and J is TRBJ1-3; possible D gene TRBD1, 5 bases. The CDR3 is made up of 16 amino acids. CDR1 and CDR2 (germline): SGHTA, FQGNSA. Trimming took 1 base from V and 3 from J, leaving 13 bases between them. Here the CDR3 DNA reads TGTGCCAGCAGCTTAGTGGTAGGGGCCGGTGGAAACACCATATATTTT. Residues: CASSLVVGAGGNTIYF.

J is TRBJ1-5 and V is TRBV6-1; the D is unclear. CDR1 is MNHNS and CDR2 is SASEGT in the germline V gene. V was shortened by 1 base and J by 7 bases, with 11 bases between the two germline ends. The CDR3 totals 14 residues. Written as DNA, the CDR3 is TGTGCCAGCAGTGAAGGGGTGGTCATGCAGCCCCAGCATTTT. Translated: CASSEGVVMQPQHF.

This clone was counted only a few times. The chain uses TRBV5-1 and TRBJ1-2; TRBD1 aligns across 8 bases. The CDR3 loop spans 17 amino acids. Losses at the gene ends were 0 bases for V and 1 base for J; bases not matched to a gene: 8. The V gene's germline CDR1 is SGHRS and CDR2 YFSETQ. Here the CDR3 reads CASSLAGGTGLNYGYTF. The CDR3 DNA reads as TGCGCCAGCAGCTTGGCCGGAGGGACAGGTCTTAACTATGGCTACACCTTC. The full variable domain, in which reference TRBV5-1 and TRBJ1-2 provide the parts outside the CDR3, is KAGVTQTPRYLIKTRGQQVTLSCSPISGHRSVSWYQQTPGQGLQFLFEYFSETQRNKGNFPGRFSGRQFSNSRSEMNVSTLELGDSALYLCASSLAGGTGLNYGYTFGSGTRLTVV.

CDR3 DNA: TGTGCCAGCAGGTTCCAGCGGAACACTGAAGCTTTCTTT. Protein product: CASRFQRNTEAFF. The rearrangement links TRBV5-4 to TRBJ1-1; no reliable D call. V dropped 5 bases and J dropped 1 base, with 9 bases sitting between them. The CDR3 consists of 13 residues. Germline CDR1 and CDR2: SGHNT and YYREEE (reference sequence).

The genes are TRBV29-1 and TRBJ2-5, with D tentatively TRBD1 (6 bases). CDR1 SQVTM and CDR2 ANQGSEA come from the germline V gene. The CDR3 extends over 11 amino acids. V lost 5 bases to trimming and J lost 5 bases, with 9 bases between them. The CDR3 is CSVQGKETQYF. DNA for the CDR3: TGCAGCGTTCAGGGGAAGGAGACCCAGTACTTC. The full variable domain, with the rest looked up from reference TRBV29-1 and TRBJ2-5, is SAVISQKPSRDICQRGTSLTIQCQVDSQVTMMFWYRQQPGQSLTLIATANQGSEATYESGFVIDKFPISRPNLTFSTLTVSNMSPEDSSIYLCSVQGKETQYFGPGTRLLVL.

The rearrangement links TRBV30 to TRBJ1-3; D may be TRBD1 (5 bases). The CDR3 runs 16 residues. Germline CDR1 is GTSNPN and CDR2 is SVGIG (reference sequence). The V end lost 3 bases, the J end lost 1 base, and 16 bases lay between the germline ends. The CDR3 loop is CAWSGTGIVSGNTIYF. The CDR3 DNA reads TGTGCCTGGAGCGGGACGGGGATCGTTTCTGGAAACACCATATATTTT. The full variable domain, completed using reference TRBV30 and TRBJ1-3, is SQTIHQWPATLVQPVGSPLSLECTVEGTSNPNLYWYRQAAGRGLQLLFYSVGIGQISSEVPQNLSASRPQDRQFILSSKKLLLSDSGFYLCAWSGTGIVSGNTIYFGEGSWLTVV.

V usage is TRBV7-8 and J usage is TRBJ1-2; no firm D call. V gave up 0 bases and J gave up 2 bases, with 4 bases separating them. CDR3 length equals 13 residues. Germline CDR1 is SGHVS and CDR2 is FQNEAQ. The CDR3 nucleotides read TGTGCCAGCAGCTTAGCCCCCAACTATGGCTACACCTTC. Its protein product is CASSLAPNYGYTF.

The V and J genes are TRBV28 and TRBJ1-2; D ambiguous. The CDR3 runs to 11 residues. The germline V gene has CDR1 MDHEN and CDR2 SYDVKM. The germline V and J ends were trimmed by 3 bases and 6 bases, with 5 bases remaining between them. The CDR3 DNA reads as TGTGCCAGCAGTTTTCTAAATGGCTACACCTTC. Translated, it gives CASSFLNGYTF.

In DNA, the CDR3 is TGTGCCAGCAGCTTGGCCATAGCGGAGACCTACGAGCAGTACTTC. This sequence encodes CASSLAIAETYEQYF. J is TRBJ2-7 and V is TRBV5-5; possible D gene TRBD2, 6 bases. Germline loops: CDR1 SGHKS, CDR2 YYEKEE (reference sequence). The CDR3 runs to 15 residues. Trimming removed 0 bases from V and 2 bases from J, with 12 bases in between.

Only one count was recorded for this clone. CDR3 residues: CASSLITQETQYF. The CDR3 DNA sequence: TGCGCCAGCAGCCTTATAACTCAAGAGACCCAGTACTTC. V is TRBV5-1 and J is TRBJ2-5; no clear D gene. V was pared by 4 bases and J by 2 bases, with 9 bases between. Germline values: CDR1 SGHRS, CDR2 YFSETQ. This CDR3 has 13 residues.